This T cell receptor (delta chain) stems from a study of Vδ1+ human thymocytes. Study observations and caveats: TRG sequences recurred across donors, whereas TRD sequences stayed essentially private. Despite high sort purity, roughly 19% of thymic T cell receptor delta sequences were Vdelta2. Thymic TRG and TRD repertoires appeared highly polyclonal.

With respect to this clone: The target antigen is unknown.

Thymocytes were sorted as CD3+ TCRVdelta1+ TCRVdelta2- after alphabeta T cell depletion. Purity of the sorted Vdelta1+ thymocytes ranged from about 98% to 99.6%. Sequences come from RNA converted to cDNA by reverse transcription. Multiplex PCR used pooled V-gene forward primers and a constant-region reverse primer to amplify CDR3s. TCRdb reprocessed the multiplex PCR reads through CATT. This repertoire shows about 25,000 delta-chain clones, around 32% found once; its top ten account for 1.6%. The V gene end was trimmed by 1 base and the J gene end by 3 bases; junction bases not matched to a gene: 9. From germline, CDR1 is TSWWSYY and CDR2 QGS. CDR3 length: 17 amino acids.

This TCR was sampled from a boy younger than two who had congenital heart surgery. The V call is TRDV1, the J call TRDJ1, with 9 bases fitting TRDD3. The sequenced material came from Vdelta1+ gamma-delta thymocytes from the thymus. The subset was: FACS-sorted CD3+ TCRalphabeta- TCRVdelta1+ TCRVdelta2- thymocytes. The CDR3 DNA follows: TGTGCTCTTGGGGAACGTAGGGTGGGGATACGTGCCGATAAACTCATCTTT. Translating it yields CALGERRVGIRADKLIF.